This T cell receptor beta chain emerged from a study of control samples from healthy donors and cancer patients. Some clones are missing from TCRdb's copy, which holds only in-frame ones; the method was immunoSEQ multiplex PCR. The profile covers roughly 52,000 clones, with almost 96% appearing a single time and 1.5% to 2% taken by the ten largest. Germline V gives CDR1 SGDLS, CDR2 YYNGEE. The CDR3 has 13 residues. Between the trimmed V and J ends, which lost 0 bases and 5 bases, there was a span of 5 bases. The clonotype comes from a woman aged 25 to 39 in good health. The chain combines TRBV9 with TRBJ2-2; unclear D gene. The sequenced sample was blood. DNA of the CDR3: TGTGCCAGCAGCGTAGAAGGGACCGGGGAGCTGTTTTTT. This translates into CASSVEGTGELFF.